This record looks at one T cell receptor (beta chain) sequence and its context. Its antigen is unidentified. With 60 Vbeta and 13 Jbeta primers, the PCR was carried out. This table comes from immunoSEQ multiplex PCR, and its TCRdb copy is limited to in-frame clones, with some not included. The sample yields about 160,000 clones, around 80% seen once. These donors counted as nominally healthy when sampled, but unrecorded immune exposures were likely. V lost 6 bases, J lost 0 bases, and 8 bases lay in between. Germline V CDR1 and CDR2: MNHEY, SVGAGI. The CDR3 is 13 residues long. The data originate from a study of cytomegalovirus exposure and HLA in healthy donors. Whole-study context: About 200 million T cells yielded some 120 million unique TCR beta sequences in earlier analysis.

Study-level points and caveats: Specificity for CMV antigens was confirmed in vitro for a few of the CMV-associated chains. According to an earlier analysis, most TCR beta V segments yielded productive rearrangements about 90% or about 30% of the time.

The V and J genes are TRBV6-5 and TRBJ1-1; maybe TRBD1 (6 bases). The source material was PBMCs. The sequence came from a man aged 25 to 45 in good health and CMV-seronegative. The CDR3 loop reads CASSRQVNTEAFF. The CDR3 coding sequence is TGTGCCAGCAGCCGACAGGTGAACACTGAAGCTTTCTTT.